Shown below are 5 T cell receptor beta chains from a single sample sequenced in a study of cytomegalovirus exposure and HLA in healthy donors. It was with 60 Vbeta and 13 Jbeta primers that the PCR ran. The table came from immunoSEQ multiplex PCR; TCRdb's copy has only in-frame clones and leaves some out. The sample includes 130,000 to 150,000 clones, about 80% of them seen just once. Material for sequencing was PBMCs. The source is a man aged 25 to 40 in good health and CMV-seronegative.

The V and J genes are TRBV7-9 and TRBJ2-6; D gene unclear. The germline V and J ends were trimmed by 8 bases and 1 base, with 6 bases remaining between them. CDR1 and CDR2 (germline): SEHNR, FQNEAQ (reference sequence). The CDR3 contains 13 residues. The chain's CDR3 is CASGASGANVLTF. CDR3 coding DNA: TGTGCCAGCGGAGCATCTGGGGCCAACGTCCTGACTTTC. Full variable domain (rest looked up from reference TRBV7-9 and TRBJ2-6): DTGVSQNPRHKITKRGQNVTFRCDPISEHNRLYWYRQTLGQGPEFLTYFQNEAQLEKSRLLSDRFSAERPKGSFSTLEIQRTEQGDSAMYLCASGASGANVLTFGAGSRLTVL.

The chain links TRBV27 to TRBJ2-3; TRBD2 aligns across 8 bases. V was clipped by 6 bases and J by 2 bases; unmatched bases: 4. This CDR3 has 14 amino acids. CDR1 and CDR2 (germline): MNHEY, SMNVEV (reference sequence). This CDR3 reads CASRLAGSTDTQYF. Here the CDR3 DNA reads TGTGCCAGCAGGTTAGCGGGGTCCACAGATACGCAGTATTTT.

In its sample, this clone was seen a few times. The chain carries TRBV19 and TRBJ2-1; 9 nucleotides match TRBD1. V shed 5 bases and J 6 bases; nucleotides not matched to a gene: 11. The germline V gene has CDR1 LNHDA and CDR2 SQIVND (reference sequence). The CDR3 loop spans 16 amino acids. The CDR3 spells CASSPPDRGGFNEQFF. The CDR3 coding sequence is TGTGCCAGTAGTCCTCCTGACAGGGGGGGGTTCAATGAGCAGTTCTTC.

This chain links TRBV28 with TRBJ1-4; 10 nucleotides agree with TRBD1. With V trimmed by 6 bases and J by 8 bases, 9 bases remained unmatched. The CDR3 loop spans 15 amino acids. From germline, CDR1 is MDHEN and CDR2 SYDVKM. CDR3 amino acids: CASRAQTGGLEKLFF. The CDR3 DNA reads TGTGCCAGCAGAGCTCAGACAGGGGGCTTGGAAAAACTGTTTTTT.

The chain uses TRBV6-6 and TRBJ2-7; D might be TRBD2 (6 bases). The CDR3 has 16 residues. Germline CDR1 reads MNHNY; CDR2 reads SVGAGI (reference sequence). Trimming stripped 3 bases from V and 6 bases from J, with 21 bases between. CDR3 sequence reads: CASSYIPQGRGLEQYF. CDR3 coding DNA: TGTGCCAGCAGTTATATCCCGCAAGGTAGGGGACTCGAGCAGTACTTC.